A single sample is the source of the 19 T cell receptor beta chains below, sequenced in a study of early T cells in non-severe SARS-CoV-2 infection. Each CDR3 protein is one row after TCRdb ran MiXCR on the 5' RACE reads. The sample includes tens of thousands of distinct CDR3 sequences, around 20% of them seen just once. This sample comprised whole blood, obtained at baseline. The source of these receptors is an adult who was a healthcare worker with PCR-confirmed SARS-CoV-2 infection or an uninfected control (not recorded which).

V is TRBV12-3 or TRBV12-4 and J is TRBJ1-2, with 7 bases that match TRBD1. The CDR3 has 16 amino acids. Losses at the gene ends were 5 bases for V and 5 bases for J; bases not matched to a gene: 14. The CDR3, as DNA: TGTGCCAGCAGTCGATTCCGGGACAGCCATTCTTATGGCTACACCTTC. Protein sequence: CASSRFRDSHSYGYTF.

The rearrangement links TRBV7-3 to TRBJ2-3, with 14 bases that match TRBD2. V lost 5 bases, J lost 5 bases, and 6 bases stayed unmatched. The length of the CDR3 is 16 residues. Germline lookup yields CDR1 SGHTA and CDR2 FQGTGA. The CDR3, as DNA: TGTGCCAGCAGCCAGACTAGCGGGGGGGCGAAAGATACGCAGTATTTT. Translated: CASSQTSGGAKDTQYF.

The V gene is TRBV7-2, the J gene TRBJ1-2; 9 bases match TRBD1. The junction had 17 bases not matched to a gene; V was cut back by 8 bases and J by 4 bases. This CDR3 spans 17 amino acids. Germline CDR1 and CDR2: SGHTA and FQGNSA. The CDR3 loop reads CASPHNRQGGTGYGYTF. The CDR3 nucleotides read TGTGCCAGCCCACATAACCGACAGGGGGGCACAGGCTATGGCTACACCTTC.

The sample holds a few counts of this clonotype. V and J are TRBV3-1 and TRBJ2-3; D possibly corresponds to TRBD2 (6 bases). The CDR3 covers 12 residues. Trimming removed 3 bases at V and 7 bases at J, with 8 bases between. CDR1 is LGHDT, CDR2 YNNKEL, per germline (reference sequence). The CDR3 reads CASSHTSNTQYF. The CDR3 nucleotides are TGTGCCAGCAGCCATACTAGCAATACGCAGTATTTT.

The genes are TRBV12-3 or TRBV12-4 and TRBJ1-1; D unclear. The V and J ends lost 5 bases and 1 base respectively, with 8 bases between them. This CDR3 is built from 13 residues. Written as DNA, the CDR3 is TGTGCCAGCAGTCGGGCCAGGAACACTGAAGCTTTCTTT. Protein product: CASSRARNTEAFF.

The chain recombines TRBV5-1 with TRBJ2-3; D is uncertain. The germline V and J ends were trimmed by 0 bases and 4 bases, with 9 bases remaining between them. In germline, CDR1 is SGHRS, CDR2 YFSETQ. This CDR3 is 14 amino acids long. Here the CDR3 reads CASSLEIGSDTQYF. The CDR3 DNA is TGCGCCAGCAGCTTGGAGATCGGGTCAGATACGCAGTATTTT. Filled out from reference TRBV5-1 and TRBJ2-3, the complete variable domain reads KAGVTQTPRYLIKTRGQQVTLSCSPISGHRSVSWYQQTPGQGLQFLFEYFSETQRNKGNFPGRFSGRQFSNSRSEMNVSTLELGDSALYLCASSLEIGSDTQYFGPGTRLTVL.

This clonotype was picked up a small number of times. The chain carries TRBV5-1 and TRBJ1-1; no definite D call. CDR3 length: 14 residues. Looked up from germline, CDR1 is SGHRS and CDR2 is YFSETQ. V was pared by 0 bases and J by 8 bases, with 14 bases between. The DNA of the CDR3 is TGCGCCAGCAGCTTGGCCGCGGTCCCAGCCGAAGCTTTCTTT. Translating it yields CASSLAAVPAEAFF.

This clonotype was found a few times. The gene calls are TRBV7-9 and TRBJ1-1; 7 nucleotides align to TRBD1. The CDR3 runs 13 residues. Germline lookup yields CDR1 SEHNR and CDR2 FQNEAQ (reference sequence). The V gene end was trimmed by 4 bases and the J gene end by 3 bases; junction bases not matched to a gene: 2. The CDR3 nucleotides read TGTGCCAGCAGCTCCAGGGGGGACACTGAAGCTTTCTTT. The encoded protein is CASSSRGDTEAFF.

V gene TRBV10-3 combines with J gene TRBJ2-3, with 8 bases that match TRBD1. This CDR3 is built from 17 residues. Per germline, CDR1 ENHRY and CDR2 SYGVKD. Trimming took 7 bases from V and 0 from J; bases not matched to a gene: 12. CDR3 amino acids: CAIKRTGSDSSTDTQYF. The CDR3 DNA sequence: TGTGCCATCAAAAGGACAGGGTCGGATTCTAGCACAGATACGCAGTATTTT.

At least ten counts were recorded for this clonotype. The chain recombines TRBV14 with TRBJ2-7; no reliable D call. The CDR3 consists of 11 residues. Germline V gene lookup returns CDR1 SGHDN and CDR2 FVKESK. The V end lost 3 bases, the J end lost 3 bases, and 3 bases lay between the germline ends. DNA of the CDR3: TGTGCCAGCAGCCAGTACTACGAGCAGTACTTC. This gives the protein CASSQYYEQYF.

This clonotype qualifies as medium-sized. V usage is TRBV19 and J usage is TRBJ2-1; D is perhaps TRBD2 (5 bases). V lost 2 bases, J lost 1 base, and 6 bases lay in between. The CDR3 is 14 residues long. Germline V gives CDR1 LNHDA, CDR2 SQIVND (reference sequence). CDR3 sequence: CASSISGSYNEQFF. The CDR3 DNA follows: TGTGCCAGTAGTATATCGGGGTCCTACAATGAGCAGTTCTTC.

This clonotype was counted only a few times. The chain has TRBV2 and TRBJ1-1; D not certain. The germline CDR1 and CDR2 sequences are SNHLY and FYNNEI. Trimming removed 7 bases at V and 1 base at J, with 7 bases between. The CDR3 spans 12 residues. The CDR3 sequence is CASKNRNTEAFF. CDR3 bases: TGTGCCAGCAAGAACAGGAACACTGAAGCTTTCTTT. The full variable domain, with the rest looked up from reference TRBV2 and TRBJ1-1, is EPEVTQTPSHQVTQMGQEVILRCVPISNHLYFYWYRQILGQKVEFLVSFYNNEISEKSEIFDDQFSVERPDGSNFTLKIRSTKLEDSAMYFCASKNRNTEAFFGQGTRLTVV.

This clonotype has more than one count but fewer than ten. The chain has TRBV7-9 and TRBJ2-6; D unresolved. CDR3 length equals 13 residues. Trimming left V 3 bases short and J 4 bases short, with 4 bases between. The V gene's germline CDR1 is SEHNR and CDR2 FQNEAQ (reference sequence). DNA for the CDR3: TGTGCCAGCAGCTTCCCCGGGGCCAACGTCCTGACTTTC. This encodes CASSFPGANVLTF.

This clonotype was observed a few times. The rearrangement links TRBV29-1 to TRBJ1-1; D not certain. Trimming left V 5 bases short and J 0 bases short, with 4 bases between. The CDR3 totals 11 residues. Germline V gives CDR1 SQVTM, CDR2 ANQGSEA. The CDR3 loop is CSVRMNTEAFF. The DNA for the CDR3 is TGCAGCGTTCGGATGAACACTGAAGCTTTCTTT.

This clonotype has just a few counts. The chain has TRBV2 and TRBJ2-2; possible D gene TRBD2, 5 bases. Deletions cut 6 bases from V and 5 bases from J, with 10 bases between. The germline CDR1 and CDR2 sequences are SNHLY and FYNNEI. This CDR3 is built from 13 residues. The CDR3 region has the DNA TGTGCCAGCAGCTACGAGGGAACCGGGGAGCTGTTTTTT. It codes for CASSYEGTGELFF.

A few counts support this clonotype. This rearrangement joins TRBV5-5 to TRBJ1-1; D not certain. The germline V gene encodes CDR1 SGHKS and CDR2 YYEKEE (reference sequence). V lost 1 base, J lost 7 bases, and 11 bases lay in between. CDR3 length equals 13 residues. In nucleotides, the CDR3 is TGTGCCAGCAGCTTGCGAAGCTTATTTGAAGCTTTCTTT. This sequence encodes CASSLRSLFEAFF. The full variable domain, its missing parts supplied by reference TRBV5-5 and TRBJ1-1, is DAGVTQSPTHLIKTRGQQVTLRCSPISGHKSVSWYQQVLGQGPQFIFQYYEKEERGRGNFPDRFSARQFPNYSSELNVNALLLGDSALYLCASSLRSLFEAFFGQGTRLTVV.

This clonotype was observed a handful of times. The genes are TRBV4-1 and TRBJ2-4; 7 nucleotides agree with TRBD2. Trimming cost V 1 base and J 2 bases; bases outside gene matches: 11. The CDR3 contains 18 residues. Looked up from germline, CDR1 is MGHRA and CDR2 is YSYEKL. The CDR3 coding sequence is TGCGCCAGCAGCCAAGGAAAGGCGCAGGGAGGGTCCAAAAACATTCAGTACTTC. This sequence encodes CASSQGKAQGGSKNIQYF.

The rearrangement links TRBV15 to TRBJ1-3, with D uncertain. The CDR3 runs 15 residues. V was shortened by 6 bases and J by 0 bases, with 12 bases between the two germline ends. Germline CDR1 reads LNHNV; CDR2 reads YYDKDF (reference sequence). CDR3 region: CATSPKTSSGNTIYF. CDR3 bases: TGTGCCACCAGTCCCAAGACCTCCTCTGGAAACACCATATATTTT. The full variable domain, with the rest looked up from reference TRBV15 and TRBJ1-3, is DAMVIQNPRYQVTQFGKPVTLSCSQTLNHNVMYWYQQKSSQAPKLLFHYYDKDFNNEADTPDNFQSRRPNTSFCFLDIRSPGLGDTAMYLCATSPKTSSGNTIYFGEGSWLTVV.

This clonotype came up a few times. J is TRBJ1-5 and V is TRBV13; 9 bases are a match to TRBD1. J was trimmed by 7 bases and V by 3 bases; bases with no gene match: 4. This CDR3 is 14 amino acids long. The germline gives CDR1 PRHDT, CDR2 FYEKMQ (reference sequence). The CDR3 protein is CASSLGQGGQPQHF. The DNA of the CDR3 is TGTGCCAGCAGCTTGGGACAGGGCGGACAGCCCCAGCATTTT.